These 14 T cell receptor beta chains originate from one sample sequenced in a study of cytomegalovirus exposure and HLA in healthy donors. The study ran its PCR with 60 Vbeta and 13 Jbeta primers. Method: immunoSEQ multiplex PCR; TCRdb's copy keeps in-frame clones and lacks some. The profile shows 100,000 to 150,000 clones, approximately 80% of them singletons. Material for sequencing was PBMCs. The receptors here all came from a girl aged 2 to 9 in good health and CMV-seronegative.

The CDR3 loop reads CATSRVTGEGDGYTF. CDR3 sequence (DNA): TGTGCCACCAGCAGAGTGACAGGGGAAGGTGATGGCTACACCTTC. This chain connects TRBV15 to TRBJ1-2; TRBD1 matches at 8 bases. CDR1 LNHNV and CDR2 YYDKDF come from the germline V gene (reference sequence). V lost 1 base, J lost 6 bases, and 7 bases stayed unmatched. The CDR3 is 15 amino acids.

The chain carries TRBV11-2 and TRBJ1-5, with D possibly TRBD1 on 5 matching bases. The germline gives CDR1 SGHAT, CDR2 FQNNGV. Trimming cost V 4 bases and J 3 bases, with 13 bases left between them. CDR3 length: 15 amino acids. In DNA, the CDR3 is TGTGCCAGCAGCTATGGGGGGGGTGCCAATCAGCCCCAGCATTTT. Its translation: CASSYGGGANQPQHF.

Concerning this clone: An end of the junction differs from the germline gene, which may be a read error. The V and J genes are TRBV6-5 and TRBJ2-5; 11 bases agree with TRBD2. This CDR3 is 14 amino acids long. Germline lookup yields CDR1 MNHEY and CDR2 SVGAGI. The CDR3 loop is CASSWGLAEENQYF. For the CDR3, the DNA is TGTGCCAGCAGTTGGGGACTAGCGGAGGAGAACCAGTACTTC.

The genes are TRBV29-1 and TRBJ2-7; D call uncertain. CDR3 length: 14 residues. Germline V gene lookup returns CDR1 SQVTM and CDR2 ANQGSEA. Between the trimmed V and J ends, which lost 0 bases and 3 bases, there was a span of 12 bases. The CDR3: CSVEDASPSYEQYF. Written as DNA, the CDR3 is TGCAGCGTTGAAGATGCCTCTCCCAGCTACGAGCAGTACTTC.

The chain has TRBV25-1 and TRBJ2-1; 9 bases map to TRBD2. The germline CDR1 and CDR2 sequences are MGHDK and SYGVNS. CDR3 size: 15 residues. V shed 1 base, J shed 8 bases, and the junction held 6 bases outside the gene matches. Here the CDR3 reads CASSEFASGMDEQFF. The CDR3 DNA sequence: TGTGCCAGCAGTGAATTCGCTAGCGGGATGGATGAGCAGTTCTTC.

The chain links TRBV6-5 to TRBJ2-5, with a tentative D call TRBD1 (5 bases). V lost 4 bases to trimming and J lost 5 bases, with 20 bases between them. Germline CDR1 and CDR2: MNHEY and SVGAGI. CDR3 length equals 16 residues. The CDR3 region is CASSSDRQPIRETQYF. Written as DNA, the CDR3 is TGTGCCAGCAGTTCTGACAGACAGCCCATCCGGGAGACCCAGTACTTC.

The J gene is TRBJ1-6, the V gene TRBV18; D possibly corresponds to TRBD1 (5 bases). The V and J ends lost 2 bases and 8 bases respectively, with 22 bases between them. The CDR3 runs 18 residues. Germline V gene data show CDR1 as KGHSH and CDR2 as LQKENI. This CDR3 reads CASSPMMAGTGVDSPLHF. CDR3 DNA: TGTGCCAGCTCACCAATGATGGCCGGTACAGGAGTGGATTCACCCCTCCACTTT.

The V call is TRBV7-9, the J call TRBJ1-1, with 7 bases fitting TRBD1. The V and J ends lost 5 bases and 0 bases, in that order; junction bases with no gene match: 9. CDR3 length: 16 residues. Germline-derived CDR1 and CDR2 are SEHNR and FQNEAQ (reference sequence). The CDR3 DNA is TGTGCCAGCAGCCCCCAGAGGGGGCCAATGAACACTGAAGCTTTCTTT. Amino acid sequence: CASSPQRGPMNTEAFF.

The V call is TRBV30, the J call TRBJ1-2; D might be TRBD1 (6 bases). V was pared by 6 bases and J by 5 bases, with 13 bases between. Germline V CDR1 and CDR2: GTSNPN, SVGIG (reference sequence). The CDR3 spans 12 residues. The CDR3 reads CACSTQGYGYTF. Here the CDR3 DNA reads TGTGCCTGTTCGACTCAGGGGTATGGCTACACCTTC.

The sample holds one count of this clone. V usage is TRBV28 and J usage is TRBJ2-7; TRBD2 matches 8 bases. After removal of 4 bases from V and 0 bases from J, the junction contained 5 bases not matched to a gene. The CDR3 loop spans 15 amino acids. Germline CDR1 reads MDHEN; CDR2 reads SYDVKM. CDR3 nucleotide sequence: TGTGCCAGCAGTTCCACTAGCGGACTCTCCTACGAGCAGTACTTC. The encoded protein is CASSSTSGLSYEQYF.

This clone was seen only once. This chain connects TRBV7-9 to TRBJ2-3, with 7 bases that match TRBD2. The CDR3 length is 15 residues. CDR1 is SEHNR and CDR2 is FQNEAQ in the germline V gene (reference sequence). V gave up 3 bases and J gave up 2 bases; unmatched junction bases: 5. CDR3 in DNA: TGTGCCAGCAGCTTCGAAGCGGGGTACACAGATACGCAGTATTTT. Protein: CASSFEAGYTDTQYF.

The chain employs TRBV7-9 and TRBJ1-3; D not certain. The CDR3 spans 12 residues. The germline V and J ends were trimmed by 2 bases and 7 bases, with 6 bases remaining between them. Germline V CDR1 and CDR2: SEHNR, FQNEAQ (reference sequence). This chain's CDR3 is CASSLSSNTIYF. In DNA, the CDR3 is TGTGCCAGCAGCTTAAGTAGTAACACCATATATTTT. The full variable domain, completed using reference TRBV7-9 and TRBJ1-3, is DTGVSQNPRHKITKRGQNVTFRCDPISEHNRLYWYRQTLGQGPEFLTYFQNEAQLEKSRLLSDRFSAERPKGSFSTLEIQRTEQGDSAMYLCASSLSSNTIYFGEGSWLTVV.

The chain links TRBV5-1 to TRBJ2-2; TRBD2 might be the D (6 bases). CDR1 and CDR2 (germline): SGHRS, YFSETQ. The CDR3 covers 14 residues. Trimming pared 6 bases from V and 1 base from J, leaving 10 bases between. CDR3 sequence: CASTISGNTGELFF. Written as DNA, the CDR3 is TGCGCCAGCACAATTAGCGGGAACACCGGGGAGCTGTTTTTT.

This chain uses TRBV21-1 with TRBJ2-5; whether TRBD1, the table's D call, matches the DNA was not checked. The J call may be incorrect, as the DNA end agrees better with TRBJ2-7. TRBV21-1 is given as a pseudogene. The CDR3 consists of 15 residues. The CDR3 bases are TGTGCCAGCAGCAAAGGGCGGACATATAACTACGAGCAGTACTTC. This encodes CASSKGRTYNYEQYF.